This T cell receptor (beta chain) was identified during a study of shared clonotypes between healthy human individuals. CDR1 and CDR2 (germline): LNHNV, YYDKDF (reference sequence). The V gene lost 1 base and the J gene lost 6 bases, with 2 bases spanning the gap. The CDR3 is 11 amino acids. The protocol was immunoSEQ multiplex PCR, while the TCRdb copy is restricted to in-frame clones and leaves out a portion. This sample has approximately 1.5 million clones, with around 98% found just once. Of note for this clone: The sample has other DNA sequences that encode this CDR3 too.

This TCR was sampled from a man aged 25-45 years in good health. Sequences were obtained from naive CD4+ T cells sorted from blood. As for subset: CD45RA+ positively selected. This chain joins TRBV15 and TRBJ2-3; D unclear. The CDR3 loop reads CATSRADTQYF. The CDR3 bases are TGTGCCACCAGCAGAGCGGATACGCAGTATTTT.